This T cell receptor beta chain was sequenced in a study of glioma-infiltrating T cells. Study as a whole: Glioma patients had dexamethasone for six or fewer days before surgery. The study, taken as a whole, reports: Patients with low tissue-blood divergence carried a signature set of shared blood CDR3 motifs. Non-neoplastic patients had below-expected tissue-blood divergence, while all gliomas exceeded expectation.

On this clonotype: Its antigen is unknown.

TCR alpha and beta CDR3 regions were amplified from RNA using iRepertoire nested multiplex PCR. One entry per CDR3 protein, called by TCRdb with MiXCR from the multiplex PCR reads. The sample lists about 380,000 distinct CDR3 sequences; about 40% were seen once. Trimming removed 0 bases from V and 9 bases from J, with 12 bases in between. CDR3 length equals 14 residues. Looked up from germline, CDR1 is SGHAT and CDR2 is FQDESV (reference sequence). The receptor comes from a human donor with low-grade glioma or glioblastoma, undergoing nonglioma brain surgery, or in good health (not recorded which). J is TRBJ2-1 and V is TRBV11-1; D is tentatively TRBD1 or TRBD2 (5 bases each). The sample taken for sequencing was glioma tissue, nonneoplastic brain tissue, or PBMCs (not recorded which). CDR3 in DNA: TGTGCCAGCAGCTTAGCCCAGGGCCGGGGTGAGCAGTTCTTC. Protein product: CASSLAQGRGEQFF.